This TCR beta chain was captured in a study of blood T cells in healthy people across ages. In the study overall: When template switching was applied, about one barcoded beta molecule was captured per two T cells. Overall study results and limits: PBMCs went unsorted, and a conclusive naive versus antigen-experienced comparison was therefore prevented.

Primed by a sample-barcoded 5' primer and a J-beta primer mix, a second PCR proceeded for roughly 6 to 12 cycles. Every sample produced at least 2.5 million CDR3-containing paired-end reads. TCRdb itself ran the 5' RACE reads through MiXCR, one entry per CDR3 protein. The sample has 630,000 or so distinct CDR3 sequences; about 34% are singletons. CDR3 length: 13 residues. Germline V gene sequence: CDR1 SGHDN, CDR2 FVKESK. The V end lost 0 bases, the J end lost 7 bases, and 9 bases lay between the germline ends. A few counts support this clonotype. What it recognizes is unknown. Caucasian individuals from Russia who were healthy and aged about 6 to 100 acted as donors.

The clonotype was recovered from a woman older than 75 in good health. The chain joins TRBV14 to TRBJ1-2, with D possibly matching TRBD1 (6 bases). Sequenced sample: blood. The CDR3 protein is CASSQEGACGYTF. DNA for the CDR3: TGTGCCAGCAGCCAAGAGGGGGCCTGTGGCTACACCTTC. Looking up the rest from reference TRBV14 and TRBJ1-2 gives the full variable domain: EAGVTQFPSHSVIEKGQTVTLRCDPISGHDNLYWYRRVMGKEIKFLLHFVKESKQDESGMPNNRFLAERTGGTYSTLKVQPAELEDSGVYFCASSQEGACGYTFGSGTRLTVV.